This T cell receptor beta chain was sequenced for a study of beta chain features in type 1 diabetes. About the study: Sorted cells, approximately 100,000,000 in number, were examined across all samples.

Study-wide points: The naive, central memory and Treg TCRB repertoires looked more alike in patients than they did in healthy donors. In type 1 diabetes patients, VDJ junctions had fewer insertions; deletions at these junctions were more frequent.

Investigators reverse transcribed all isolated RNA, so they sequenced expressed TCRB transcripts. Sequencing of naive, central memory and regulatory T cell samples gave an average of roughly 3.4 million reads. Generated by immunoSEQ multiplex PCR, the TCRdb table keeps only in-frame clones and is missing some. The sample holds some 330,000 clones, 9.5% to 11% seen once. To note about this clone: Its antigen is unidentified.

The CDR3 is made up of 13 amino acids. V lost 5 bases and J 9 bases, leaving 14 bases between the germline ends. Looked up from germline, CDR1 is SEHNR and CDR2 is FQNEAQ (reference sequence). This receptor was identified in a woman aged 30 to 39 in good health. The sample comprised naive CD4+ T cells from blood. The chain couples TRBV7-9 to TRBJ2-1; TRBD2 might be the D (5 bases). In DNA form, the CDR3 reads TGTGCCAGCAGCCTAACTAGTATCGGTGAGCAGTTCTTC. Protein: CASSLTSIGEQFF.